Below are 5 T cell receptor beta chains sequenced from a single sample in a study of blood T cell repertoires in COVID-19. The method was immunoSEQ multiplex PCR; TCRdb's version includes in-frame clones alone and lacks a portion of them. The repertoire has about 440,000 clones, roughly 90% of them found once; the top ten carry 4% to 4.5%. Sequenced material: peripheral blood. The receptors shown here come from a woman in her twenties or thirties with acute or convalescent COVID-19.

The rearrangement joins TRBV3-1 (or the pseudogene TRBV3-2) to TRBJ2-1; D remains ambiguous. The CDR3 is 16 amino acids. Per germline, CDR1 LGHDT and CDR2 YNNKEL (reference sequence). Trimming removed 0 bases at V and 7 bases at J, with 16 bases between. The DNA of the CDR3 is TGTGCCAGCAGCCAAGAAGCGCCAGCCCTACTTAATGAGCAGTTCTTC. This codes for CASSQEAPALLNEQFF.

The V and J genes are TRBV29-1 and TRBJ1-1, with D maybe TRBD1 (5 bases). Trimming took 5 bases from V and 7 from J, leaving 26 bases between them. The CDR3 is 16 residues long. Germline CDR1 SQVTM, CDR2 ANQGSEA. The CDR3, as DNA: TGCAGCGTTTCCGACCCCGGGACCTCCACCGGGGGTGAAGCTTTCTTT. It codes for CSVSDPGTSTGGEAFF.

This clone was recorded only once. The rearrangement uses TRBV7-9 and TRBJ2-6; 7 bases line up with TRBD1. This CDR3 is built from 15 residues. Germline CDR1 SEHNR, CDR2 FQNEAQ (reference sequence). The V segment lost 5 bases and the J segment 4 bases; nucleotides outside the gene matches: 5. The CDR3 DNA reads as TGTGCCAGCAGCCCTAGGGGGCAGGGGGCCAACGTCCTGACTTTC. The encoded protein is CASSPRGQGANVLTF. Filled out from reference TRBV7-9 and TRBJ2-6, the complete variable domain reads DTGVSQNPRHKITKRGQNVTFRCDPISEHNRLYWYRQTLGQGPEFLTYFQNEAQLEKSRLLSDRFSAERPKGSFSTLEIQRTEQGDSAMYLCASSPRGQGANVLTFGAGSRLTVL.

The chain employs TRBV4-2 and TRBJ2-3, with 7 bases fitting TRBD2. V shed 4 bases and J 4 bases; nucleotides not matched to a gene: 8. The germline V gene encodes CDR1 LGHNA and CDR2 YNFKEQ. The CDR3 contains 15 residues. The chain's CDR3 is CASSPAAGDADTQYF. CDR3 sequence (DNA): TGTGCCAGCAGCCCGGCGGCGGGGGACGCAGATACGCAGTATTTT.

The rearrangement joins TRBV5-1 to TRBJ2-5; tentative D call: TRBD1 (5 bases). Trimming stripped 0 bases from V and 3 bases from J, with 9 bases between. The germline CDR1 and CDR2 sequences are SGHRS and YFSETQ. The CDR3 is made up of 14 amino acids. CDR3 amino acids: CASSLVVQEETQYF. The CDR3 bases are TGCGCCAGCAGCTTGGTAGTACAGGAAGAGACCCAGTACTTC.